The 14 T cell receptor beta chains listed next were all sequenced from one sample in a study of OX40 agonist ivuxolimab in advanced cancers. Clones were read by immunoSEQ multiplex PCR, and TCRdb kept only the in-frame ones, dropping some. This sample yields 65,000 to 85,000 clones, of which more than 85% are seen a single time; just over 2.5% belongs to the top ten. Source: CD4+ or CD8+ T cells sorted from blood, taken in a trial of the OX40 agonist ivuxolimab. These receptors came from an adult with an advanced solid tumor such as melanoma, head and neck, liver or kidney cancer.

The CDR3 nucleotides read TGTGCCAGCAGTCCCCAGGACAACGGGTCCTACGAGCAGTACGTC. Translated, it gives CASSPQDNGSYEQYV. The chain employs TRBV28 and TRBJ2-7, with a tentative D call TRBD1 (5 bases). The length of the CDR3 is 15 residues. Germline V gene sequence: CDR1 MDHEN, CDR2 SYDVKM. Trimming removed 5 bases from V and 1 base from J, with 15 bases in between.

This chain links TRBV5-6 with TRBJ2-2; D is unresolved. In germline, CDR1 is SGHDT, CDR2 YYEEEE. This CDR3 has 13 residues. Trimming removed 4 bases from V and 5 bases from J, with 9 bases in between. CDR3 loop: CASSIDPTGELFF. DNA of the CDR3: TGTGCCAGCAGCATAGACCCTACCGGGGAGCTGTTTTTT.

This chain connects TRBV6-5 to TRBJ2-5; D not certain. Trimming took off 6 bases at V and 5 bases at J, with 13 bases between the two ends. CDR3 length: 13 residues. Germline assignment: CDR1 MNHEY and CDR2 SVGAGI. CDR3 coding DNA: TGTGCCAGCAGCCGACAAGTTTTGGAGACCCAGTACTTC. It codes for CASSRQVLETQYF.

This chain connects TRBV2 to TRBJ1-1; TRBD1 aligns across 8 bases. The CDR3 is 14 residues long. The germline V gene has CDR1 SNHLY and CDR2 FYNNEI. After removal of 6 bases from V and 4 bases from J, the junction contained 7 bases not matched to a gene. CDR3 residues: CASSLRGQSTEAFF. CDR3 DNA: TGTGCCAGCAGCCTCAGGGGGCAGAGCACTGAAGCTTTCTTT.

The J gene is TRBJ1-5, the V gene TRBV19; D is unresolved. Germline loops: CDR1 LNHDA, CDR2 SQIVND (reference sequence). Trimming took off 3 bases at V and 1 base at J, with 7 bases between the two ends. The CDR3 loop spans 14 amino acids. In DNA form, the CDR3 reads TGTGCCAGTAGTATTACGGGCAGCAATCAGCCCCAGCATTTT. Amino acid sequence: CASSITGSNQPQHF.

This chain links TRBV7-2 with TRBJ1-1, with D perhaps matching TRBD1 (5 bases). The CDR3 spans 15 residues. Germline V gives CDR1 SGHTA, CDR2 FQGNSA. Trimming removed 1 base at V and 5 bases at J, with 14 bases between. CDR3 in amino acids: CASSLDGGVGTEAFF. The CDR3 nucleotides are TGTGCCAGCAGCTTAGACGGGGGAGTCGGGACTGAAGCTTTCTTT.

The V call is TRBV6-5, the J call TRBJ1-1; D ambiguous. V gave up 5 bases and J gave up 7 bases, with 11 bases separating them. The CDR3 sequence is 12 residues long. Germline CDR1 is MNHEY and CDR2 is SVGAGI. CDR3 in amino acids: CASSQDPFEAFF. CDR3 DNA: TGTGCCAGCAGTCAAGACCCATTTGAAGCTTTCTTT.

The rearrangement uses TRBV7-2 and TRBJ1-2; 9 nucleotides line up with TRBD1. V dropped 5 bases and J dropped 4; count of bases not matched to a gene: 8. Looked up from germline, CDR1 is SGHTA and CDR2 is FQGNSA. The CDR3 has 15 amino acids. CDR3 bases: TGTGCCAGCAGCCCCGACGGGACAGGGCTCTATGGCTACACCTTC. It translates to CASSPDGTGLYGYTF.

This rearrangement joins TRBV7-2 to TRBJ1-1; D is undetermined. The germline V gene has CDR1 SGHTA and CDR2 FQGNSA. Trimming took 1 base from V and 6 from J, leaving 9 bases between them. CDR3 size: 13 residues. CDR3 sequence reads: CASSLGLLAEAFF. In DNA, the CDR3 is TGTGCCAGCAGCTTAGGGTTACTGGCTGAAGCTTTCTTT.

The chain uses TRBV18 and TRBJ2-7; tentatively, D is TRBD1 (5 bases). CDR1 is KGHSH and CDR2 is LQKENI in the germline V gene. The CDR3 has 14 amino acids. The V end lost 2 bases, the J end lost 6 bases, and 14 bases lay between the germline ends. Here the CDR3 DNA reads TGTGCCAGCTCACCAAAGGACACCATCGCCGAGCAGTACTTC. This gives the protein CASSPKDTIAEQYF.

The CDR3 sequence: CASSQSGRGNWNEQFF. The CDR3 coding sequence is TGTGCCAGCAGCCAATCTGGCAGGGGAAATTGGAATGAGCAGTTCTTC. This sequence joins TRBV14 and TRBJ2-1, with TRBD1 as a possible D gene (6 bases). The CDR3 is 16 residues long. Trimming pared 2 bases from V and 7 bases from J, leaving 18 bases between. Germline CDR1 is SGHDN and CDR2 is FVKESK.

The CDR3 sequence is CASSVADNYGYTF. The CDR3 region has the DNA TGTGCCAGCAGTGTAGCGGATAACTATGGCTACACCTTC. The chain links TRBV6-1 to TRBJ1-2; D not resolved. The CDR3 contains 13 residues. Per germline, CDR1 MNHNS and CDR2 SASEGT. V lost 4 bases, J lost 1 base, and 7 bases lay in between.

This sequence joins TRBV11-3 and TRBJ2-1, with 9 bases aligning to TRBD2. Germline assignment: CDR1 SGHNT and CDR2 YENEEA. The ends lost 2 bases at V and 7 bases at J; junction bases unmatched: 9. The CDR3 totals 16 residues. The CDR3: CASSLSTAGGPNEQFF. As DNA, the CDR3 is TGTGCCAGCAGCTTATCGACGGCGGGGGGGCCGAATGAGCAGTTCTTC.

CDR3 protein: CASSSVYTGTGGKGYTF. The CDR3 DNA reads TGTGCCAGCAGCTCTGTATATACCGGGACAGGGGGGAAAGGCTACACCTTC. The chain has TRBV7-2 and TRBJ1-2, with 11 nucleotides matching TRBD1. In germline, CDR1 is SGHTA, CDR2 FQGNSA. The J segment lost 8 bases and the V segment lost 4 bases, leaving 15 bases of the junction unmatched. The CDR3 is made up of 17 amino acids.